A single sample is the source of the 30 T cell receptor beta chains below, sequenced in a study of blood T cell repertoires in COVID-19. Some clones are missing from TCRdb's copy, which holds only in-frame ones; the method was immunoSEQ multiplex PCR. The profile shows about 300,000 clones, around 87% of them singletons. The sample consisted of peripheral blood. These receptors were obtained from a middle-aged woman who had recovered from COVID-19.

About this clone itself: Other nucleotide sequences from this sample produce the same CDR3. The gene calls are TRBV28 and TRBJ2-1; D gene ambiguous. Germline CDR1 reads MDHEN; CDR2 reads SYDVKM. V lost 4 bases to trimming and J lost 2 bases, with 6 bases between them. This CDR3 comprises 13 residues. The CDR3 loop is CASSSGAYNEQFF. For the CDR3, the DNA is TGTGCCAGCAGTTCCGGAGCCTACAATGAGCAGTTCTTC.

This chain links TRBV9 with TRBJ1-3; no definite D call. Trimming cost V 4 bases and J 0 bases, with 5 bases left between them. The CDR3 spans 13 residues. Germline-derived CDR1 and CDR2 are SGDLS and YYNGEE. For the CDR3, the DNA is TGTGCCAGCAGCCCAGGCTCTGGAAACACCATATATTTT. Residues: CASSPGSGNTIYF.

This chain uses TRBV19 with TRBJ2-1; TRBD2 is a possible D gene (6 bases). This CDR3 has 14 residues. Trimming left V 3 bases short and J 8 bases short, with 14 bases between. Germline V lookup: CDR1 LNHDA, CDR2 SQIVND (reference sequence). The CDR3 DNA is TGTGCCAGTAGTATCCAGAGCCGGGAGTATGAGCAGTTCTTC. Translated: CASSIQSREYEQFF.

V usage is TRBV10-3 and J usage is TRBJ2-5, with 8 bases matching TRBD2. Germline CDR1 reads ENHRY; CDR2 reads SYGVKD. The length of the CDR3 is 13 residues. After removal of 5 bases from V and 7 bases from J, the junction contained 6 bases not matched to a gene. The CDR3: CAISPTGGGTQYF. The CDR3 DNA reads TGTGCCATCAGTCCGACCGGGGGGGGGACCCAGTACTTC.

This sequence joins TRBV18 and TRBJ2-7, with 9 positions matching TRBD1. The CDR3 consists of 16 residues. Trimming took 3 bases from V and 4 from J; bases not matched to a gene: 10. The germline gives CDR1 KGHSH, CDR2 LQKENI. The CDR3 reads CASSPGPTGGGYEQYF. CDR3 in DNA: TGTGCCAGCTCACCTGGACCTACAGGGGGCGGGTACGAGCAGTACTTC.

This clone was counted a single time. This chain joins TRBV6-5 and TRBJ1-2, with D maybe TRBD1 (5 bases). The CDR3 extends over 15 amino acids. V lost 2 bases and J lost 2, with 12 bases in between. Germline loops: CDR1 MNHEY, CDR2 SVGAGI. As DNA, the CDR3 is TGTGCCAGCAGTTACAGTGGGGCAGGAAACTATGGCTACACCTTC. As protein: CASSYSGAGNYGYTF.

The chain links TRBV5-1 to TRBJ1-2, with D maybe TRBD1 (5 bases). The germline V gene has CDR1 SGHRS and CDR2 YFSETQ. CDR3 length equals 14 residues. Trimming stripped 4 bases from V and 5 bases from J, with 15 bases between. For the CDR3, the DNA is TGCGCCAGCAGCATGGATGGGACTGTTTATGGCTACACCTTC. Its protein product is CASSMDGTVYGYTF.

The gene calls are TRBV19 and TRBJ1-4; 10 bases are a match to TRBD1. CDR3 length equals 22 residues. With 6 bases clipped from V and 0 bases from J, the junction kept 22 bases outside the gene matches. CDR1 and CDR2 (germline): LNHDA, SQIVND (reference sequence). The CDR3 is CASSGSRDRGRRFIATNEKLFF. The DNA of the CDR3 is TGTGCCAGTAGCGGGTCCCGGGACAGGGGCCGCCGTTTTATTGCAACTAATGAAAAACTGTTTTTT. Looking up the rest from reference TRBV19 and TRBJ1-4 gives the full variable domain: DGGITQSPKYLFRKEGQNVTLSCEQNLNHDAMYWYRQDPGQGLRLIYYSQIVNDFQKGDIAEGYSVSREKKESFPLTVTSAQKNPTAFYLCASSGSRDRGRRFIATNEKLFFGSGTQLSVL.

The chain combines TRBV11-2 with TRBJ2-5, with 8 bases aligning to TRBD1. The germline CDR1 and CDR2 sequences are SGHAT and FQNNGV. The CDR3 covers 15 residues. V lost 2 bases, J lost 4 bases, and 6 bases stayed unmatched. In DNA, the CDR3 is TGTGCCAGCAGCTTAAGCCCGGACAGGGTAGAGACCCAGTACTTC. Amino acids: CASSLSPDRVETQYF.

In nucleotides, the CDR3 is TGTGCCAGTAGTGACAGGGGCAAAAAACTGTTTTTT. Translating gives CASSDRGKKLFF. The rearrangement links TRBV19 to TRBJ1-4, with 8 bases that match TRBD1. The J segment lost 9 bases and the V segment lost 5 bases, leaving 2 bases of the junction unmatched. The CDR3 totals 12 residues. Germline V gene data show CDR1 as LNHDA and CDR2 as SQIVND (reference sequence).

The chain employs TRBV7-2 and TRBJ2-5; 8 bases are shared with TRBD1. Trimming removed 1 base from V and 5 bases from J; junction bases left unmatched: 6. CDR1 SGHTA and CDR2 FQGNSA come from the germline V gene. This CDR3 has 15 residues. The CDR3 region has the DNA TGTGCCAGCAGCTTAGGGACAGGGTGGAGGGAGACCCAGTACTTC. This encodes CASSLGTGWRETQYF. The variable domain in full, completed from reference TRBV7-2 and TRBJ2-5, reads GAGVSQSPSNKVTEKGKDVELRCDPISGHTALYWYRQSLGQGLEFLIYFQGNSAPDKSGLPSDRFSAERTGGSVSTLTIQRTQQEDSAVYLCASSLGTGWRETQYFGPGTRLLVL.

The rearrangement links TRBV11-3 to TRBJ2-7; 14 bases map to TRBD2. The trim removed 3 bases at V and 3 bases at J, leaving 1 base unmatched. CDR3 size: 15 residues. Germline CDR1 SGHNT, CDR2 YENEEA. In DNA, the CDR3 is TGTGCCAGCAGCTTCGGGACTAGCGGGAGCTACGAGCAGTACTTC. Translated: CASSFGTSGSYEQYF.

This clone was picked up a small number of times. The J gene is TRBJ2-4, the V gene TRBV7-3, with D maybe TRBD2 (6 bases). The germline V gene encodes CDR1 SGHTA and CDR2 FQGTGA. This CDR3 region has 15 residues. V was pared by 5 bases and J by 0 bases, with 11 bases between. The CDR3 protein is CASSREILAKNIQYF. The CDR3 DNA reads as TGTGCCAGCAGCCGGGAGATACTAGCCAAAAACATTCAGTACTTC.

The V call is TRBV19, the J call TRBJ1-5; no clear D gene. The CDR3 extends over 15 amino acids. The germline V gene encodes CDR1 LNHDA and CDR2 SQIVND (reference sequence). Trimming took off 1 base at V and 4 bases at J, with 11 bases between the two ends. DNA for the CDR3: TGTGCCAGTAGTATAGCGGGGAACCGTAATCAGCCCCAGCATTTT. Its protein is CASSIAGNRNQPQHF.

The V gene is TRBV5-1, the J gene TRBJ2-5; possible D gene TRBD2, 6 bases. Trimming removed 5 bases at V and 4 bases at J, with 18 bases between. The CDR3 has 15 residues. Germline loops: CDR1 SGHRS, CDR2 YFSETQ. In DNA, the CDR3 is TGCGCCAGCAGGAATCAGGGCGGGGTACCAGAGACCCAGTACTTC. As protein: CASRNQGGVPETQYF.

This clone occurred once. This chain links TRBV5-4 with TRBJ2-7; 8 bases line up with TRBD2. V lost 4 bases and J lost 4; bases outside the gene matches: 13. In germline, CDR1 is SGHNT, CDR2 YYREEE (reference sequence). This CDR3 region has 16 residues. The CDR3 DNA sequence: TGTGCCAGCAGCCCGCATCCGGGACTAGAAACTTACGAGCAGTACTTC. Amino acids: CASSPHPGLETYEQYF.

V usage is TRBV30 and J usage is TRBJ2-1; 8 bases line up with TRBD2. V gave up 3 bases and J gave up 10 bases; unmatched junction bases: 11. CDR1 GTSNPN and CDR2 SVGIG come from the germline V gene (reference sequence). The CDR3 is 14 amino acids. The CDR3 DNA reads TGTGCCTGGAGACCGGGACTAGGAGTAGGAGAGCAGTTCTTC. As protein: CAWRPGLGVGEQFF.

J is TRBJ2-1 and V is TRBV5-4; 8 bases map to TRBD2. CDR3 length: 16 amino acids. V shed 4 bases and J 0 bases; nucleotides not matched to a gene: 6. Germline loops: CDR1 SGHNT, CDR2 YYREEE (reference sequence). This CDR3 reads CASSKGGGLSYNEQFF. CDR3 DNA: TGTGCCAGCAGCAAGGGCGGGGGGCTCTCCTACAATGAGCAGTTCTTC.

The chain uses TRBV7-9 and TRBJ2-7; 9 nucleotides line up with TRBD1. The germline V gene has CDR1 SEHNR and CDR2 FQNEAQ (reference sequence). This CDR3 has 15 amino acids. V lost 2 bases to trimming and J lost 1 base; unmatched junction nucleotides: 3. The CDR3 DNA reads TGTGCCAGCAGCTTACTAGGACAGGGGTCCTACGAGCAGTACTTC. Translated: CASSLLGQGSYEQYF.

This clone was found a few times. The rearrangement joins TRBV2 to TRBJ2-5; 9 bases fit TRBD2. CDR3 length equals 15 residues. Unmatched junction bases numbered 11, after V lost 7 bases and J lost 5 bases. In germline, CDR1 is SNHLY, CDR2 FYNNEI. The DNA of the CDR3 is TGTGCCAGCAAATCCCGCGGGGGGGCCCCGGAGACCCAGTACTTC. Protein sequence: CASKSRGGAPETQYF.

The chain carries TRBV10-3 and TRBJ2-3, with D possibly TRBD2 on 7 matching bases. From germline, CDR1 is ENHRY and CDR2 SYGVKD. The CDR3 has 13 amino acids. The germline V and J ends were trimmed by 11 bases and 4 bases, with 16 bases remaining between them. The CDR3 region is CAAEGGAPDTQYF. The CDR3 bases are TGTGCCGCCGAGGGGGGGGCCCCAGATACGCAGTATTTT.

This chain links TRBV4-1 with TRBJ2-3; 10 nucleotides align to TRBD2. Germline CDR1 is MGHRA and CDR2 is YSYEKL. Losses at the gene ends were 4 bases for V and 0 bases for J; bases not matched to a gene: 4. This CDR3 has 16 amino acids. The CDR3 spells CASSRSLAGSTDTQYF. The CDR3 DNA is TGCGCCAGCAGCCGGTCACTAGCGGGGAGCACAGATACGCAGTATTTT.

This clone was seen just once. The chain carries TRBV6-4 and TRBJ2-6; D gene uncertain. CDR1 and CDR2 (germline): MRHNA, SNTAGT. The CDR3 spans 15 residues. Trimming took 6 bases from V and 0 from J, leaving 9 bases between them. CDR3 protein: CASSLRNSGANVLTF. The CDR3, as DNA: TGTGCCAGCAGCCTAAGAAACTCTGGGGCCAACGTCCTGACTTTC.

The V and J genes are TRBV5-1 and TRBJ2-7; weak D call: TRBD1 (6 bases). Germline CDR1 and CDR2: SGHRS and YFSETQ. The V gene lost 0 bases and the J gene lost 3 bases, with 19 bases spanning the gap. The CDR3 length is 17 residues. The CDR3 region has the DNA TGCGCCAGCAGCTTGGGACCCACAGGGAGTGCCCTCTACGAGCAGTACTTC. It codes for CASSLGPTGSALYEQYF.

V and J are TRBV11-1 and TRBJ2-1; no reliable D call. Trimming took off 6 bases at V and 8 bases at J, with 8 bases between the two ends. CDR1 is SGHAT, CDR2 FQDESV, per germline (reference sequence). CDR3 length: 11 amino acids. The CDR3 sequence is CASRQVDEQFF. The CDR3 DNA reads TGTGCCAGCAGACAAGTCGATGAGCAGTTCTTC.

The J gene is TRBJ2-3, the V gene TRBV4-3, with D tentatively TRBD1 (5 bases). The ends were cut back, 0 bases at V and 1 base at J, with 14 bases in the middle. This CDR3 spans 17 amino acids. Germline V gene data show CDR1 as LGHNA and CDR2 as YSLEER. The CDR3 region has the DNA TGCGCCAGCAGCCAAGATTGGCGTACCAGGGGCACAGATACGCAGTATTTT. Encoded protein: CASSQDWRTRGTDTQYF.

The chain employs TRBV5-1 and TRBJ1-2; no clear D. CDR1 is SGHRS and CDR2 is YFSETQ in the germline V gene. The V gene lost 4 bases and the J gene lost 0 bases, with 7 bases spanning the gap. CDR3 length: 13 residues. This CDR3 reads CASSPSTNYGYTF. The CDR3 nucleotides are TGCGCCAGCAGCCCGAGTACTAACTATGGCTACACCTTC.

This clone was counted between two and nine times. The chain combines TRBV6-5 with TRBJ2-7; D may be TRBD1 (5 bases). V was pared by 0 bases and J by 3 bases, with 12 bases between. CDR1 MNHEY and CDR2 SVGAGI come from the germline V gene. CDR3 length equals 15 residues. DNA for the CDR3: TGTGCCAGCAGTTACTCGGGGCACACTAACTACGAGCAGTACTTC. Amino acids: CASSYSGHTNYEQYF.

The gene calls are TRBV18 and TRBJ2-1; 13 positions match TRBD2. The V gene end was trimmed by 0 bases and the J gene end by 4 bases; junction bases not matched to a gene: 0. The V gene's germline CDR1 is KGHSH and CDR2 LQKENI. The CDR3 length is 16 residues. The CDR3 protein is CASSPPGLAGYNEQFF. CDR3 in DNA: TGTGCCAGCTCACCACCGGGACTAGCGGGGTACAATGAGCAGTTCTTC.

The chain couples TRBV10-3 to TRBJ2-1, with 7 bases lining up with TRBD2. V gave up 6 bases and J gave up 6 bases; unmatched junction bases: 14. Germline V lookup: CDR1 ENHRY, CDR2 SYGVKD. The CDR3 runs to 16 residues. Here the CDR3 reads CAIRGSGGHPPNEQFF. In DNA, the CDR3 is TGTGCCATCAGAGGTTCGGGGGGTCATCCCCCCAATGAGCAGTTCTTC.